Below, 28 T cell receptor beta chains from the same sample are listed, as sequenced in a study of blood T cell repertoires in COVID-19. Assay: immunoSEQ multiplex PCR; the TCRdb copy retains only in-frame clones and omits some. This table holds some 330,000 clones, approximately 87% found once. Sequenced input: PBMCs or T cells enriched from blood (not recorded which). Receptors originate from a man in his forties in a cohort exposed to, infected with or recovered from COVID-19 (not recorded which).

The V gene is TRBV5-1, the J gene TRBJ2-3; TRBD2 agrees at 12 bases. Trimming took 4 bases from V and 6 from J; bases not matched to a gene: 15. Germline V lookup: CDR1 SGHRS, CDR2 YFSETQ. The CDR3 has 18 residues. This chain's CDR3 is CASSARLLAGGLVDTQYF. The CDR3 nucleotides are TGCGCCAGCAGCGCGAGGCTTCTAGCGGGAGGGTTGGTCGATACGCAGTATTTT.

Comment on this clone: Other nucleotide sequences from this sample produce the same CDR3. V usage is TRBV7-9 and J usage is TRBJ1-1, with D possibly TRBD1 on 5 matching bases. V shed 5 bases and J shed 1 base, with 11 bases lying between them. The CDR3 has 14 residues. Germline lookup yields CDR1 SEHNR and CDR2 FQNEAQ (reference sequence). The CDR3 sequence: CASSLGQGNTEAFF. The CDR3 nucleotides are TGTGCCAGCAGCCTAGGCCAGGGGAACACTGAAGCTTTCTTT.

A few counts support this clone. The chain couples TRBV25-1 to TRBJ1-5; D call uncertain. The germline V gene encodes CDR1 MGHDK and CDR2 SYGVNS. This CDR3 has 14 residues. V was clipped by 2 bases and J by 4 bases, with 9 bases between them. This CDR3 is CASSERGRNQPQHF. Written as DNA, the CDR3 is TGTGCCAGCAGTGAACGAGGGCGGAATCAGCCCCAGCATTTT.

The V and J genes are TRBV9 and TRBJ1-5, with D unclear. There are 12 residues in the CDR3. V was trimmed by 2 bases and J by 9 bases, leaving 9 bases between them. CDR1 is SGDLS and CDR2 is YYNGEE in the germline V gene. The CDR3 protein is CASSVEGGPQHF. DNA of the CDR3: TGTGCCAGCAGCGTTGAGGGCGGGCCCCAGCATTTT.

The CDR3, as DNA: TGTGCCAGCAGCCCGATACTGAACCTCTACAATGAGCAGTTCTTC. It encodes CASSPILNLYNEQFF. The J gene is TRBJ2-1, the V gene TRBV7-9; D ambiguous. This CDR3 contains 15 residues. V was clipped by 5 bases and J by 3 bases, with 14 bases between them. CDR1 and CDR2 from the germline V gene are SEHNR and FQNEAQ (reference sequence).

V usage is TRBV6-1 and J usage is TRBJ1-1, with TRBD1 matching over 7 bases. This CDR3 has 15 amino acids. Germline-derived CDR1 and CDR2 are MNHNS and SASEGT. The V gene end was trimmed by 1 base and the J gene end by 8 bases; junction bases not matched to a gene: 10. The CDR3 region has the DNA TGTGCCAGCAGTGAAGTTGTGAGGGCGACAGGGGAAGCTTTCTTT. Translation gives CASSEVVRATGEAFF.

The chain employs TRBV7-9 and TRBJ2-7, with 7 bases matching TRBD2. J lost 6 bases, V lost 6 bases, and 11 bases had no gene match. There are 14 residues in the CDR3. Germline CDR1 reads SEHNR; CDR2 reads FQNEAQ (reference sequence). CDR3 sequence: CASRTIGSGPEQYF. The CDR3 DNA follows: TGTGCCAGCAGGACCATCGGTAGCGGGCCCGAGCAGTACTTC.

The rearrangement uses TRBV19 and TRBJ1-2; weak D call: TRBD1 (6 bases). The CDR3 runs 15 residues. Germline assignment: CDR1 LNHDA and CDR2 SQIVND (reference sequence). V was cut by 4 bases and J by 0 bases, with 12 bases left in between. The CDR3: CASSRETGSNYGYTF. The CDR3 DNA reads as TGTGCCAGTAGTAGGGAAACAGGGTCTAACTATGGCTACACCTTC. Together with reference TRBV19 and TRBJ1-2, the CDR3 gives the full variable domain: DGGITQSPKYLFRKEGQNVTLSCEQNLNHDAMYWYRQDPGQGLRLIYYSQIVNDFQKGDIAEGYSVSREKKESFPLTVTSAQKNPTAFYLCASSRETGSNYGYTFGSGTRLTVV.

This clone was seen just once. The DNA of the CDR3 is TGCGCCAGCAGTGACGGGGGGTCTCAGCCCCAGCATTTT. Protein sequence: CASSDGGSQPQHF. The chain uses TRBV10-2 and TRBJ1-5; possible D gene TRBD1, 5 bases. This CDR3 is 13 amino acids long. Germline V gene sequence: CDR1 WSHSY, CDR2 SAAADI. V lost 3 bases and J 6 bases, leaving 9 bases between the germline ends.

The V gene is TRBV2, the J gene TRBJ2-7; weak D call: TRBD1 (5 bases). CDR1 and CDR2 (germline): SNHLY, FYNNEI. The CDR3 has 13 amino acids. Between the trimmed V and J ends, which lost 3 bases and 6 bases, there was a span of 12 bases. The CDR3 DNA is TGTGCCAGCAGTGAGGTCAGGGCGACCGAGCAGTACTTC. Protein sequence: CASSEVRATEQYF.

V usage is TRBV7-2 and J usage is TRBJ1-2, with a weak D call TRBD1 (6 bases). The CDR3 has 15 amino acids. Deletions cut 6 bases from V and 4 bases from J, with 18 bases between. The germline gives CDR1 SGHTA, CDR2 FQGNSA. The CDR3 nucleotides are TGTGCCAGCAGTTCACAGGGCCCCGTACGCTATGGCTACACCTTC. This codes for CASSSQGPVRYGYTF.

The chain joins TRBV11-2 to TRBJ1-1, with D maybe TRBD1 (5 bases). Trimming stripped 4 bases from V and 1 base from J, with 10 bases between. The CDR3 has 14 residues. Germline V gene data show CDR1 as SGHAT and CDR2 as FQNNGV. CDR3 bases: TGTGCCAGCAGCTCTGGGGCAGGGAACACTGAAGCTTTCTTT. Protein sequence: CASSSGAGNTEAFF.

This sequence joins TRBV3-1 (or the pseudogene TRBV3-2) and TRBJ1-1; possibly TRBD1 for D (6 bases). V was pared by 5 bases and J by 7 bases, with 11 bases between. Germline V gene lookup returns CDR1 LGHDT and CDR2 YNNKEL (reference sequence). The CDR3 has 12 residues. The CDR3 bases are TGTGCCAGCAGCTACGTGGACAGTGAAGCTTTCTTT. It specifies CASSYVDSEAFF.

The V and J genes are TRBV10-1 and TRBJ2-3; 12 positions agree with TRBD2. CDR3 size: 17 residues. The junction had 10 bases not matched to a gene; V was cut back by 4 bases and J by 5 bases. In germline, CDR1 is WNHNN, CDR2 SYGVQD (reference sequence). CDR3 sequence (DNA): TGCGCCAGCAGTGCCGGGACTAGCGGGTTTAATGGAGATACGCAGTATTTT. Translated: CASSAGTSGFNGDTQYF.

This chain joins TRBV5-1 and TRBJ2-1; 7 bases agree with TRBD2. The V gene end was trimmed by 4 bases and the J gene end by 3 bases; junction bases not matched to a gene: 7. Per the germline V gene, CDR1 is SGHRS and CDR2 is YFSETQ. The CDR3 sequence is 15 residues long. The CDR3 DNA sequence: TGCGCCAGCAGCCTAGCTAGCGGAGACTACAATGAGCAGTTCTTC. This gives the protein CASSLASGDYNEQFF.

This sequence joins TRBV13 and TRBJ2-5; 9 bases agree with TRBD1. Losses at the gene ends were 6 bases for V and 9 bases for J; bases not matched to a gene: 14. This CDR3 contains 15 residues. Germline V gene sequence: CDR1 PRHDT, CDR2 FYEKMQ (reference sequence). The CDR3 DNA reads TGTGCCAGCAGTCCGACAGGGGGTACCAATGCGGCCCAGTACTTC. It codes for CASSPTGGTNAAQYF.

This clone has just one count. The genes are TRBV7-3 and TRBJ2-2; D perhaps matches TRBD1 (6 bases). In germline, CDR1 is SGHTA, CDR2 FQGTGA. The CDR3 has 14 amino acids. The V end lost 0 bases, the J end lost 5 bases, and 7 bases lay between the germline ends. CDR3 bases: TGTGCCAGCAGCTTAACACAGGGAACCGGGGAGCTGTTTTTT. It encodes CASSLTQGTGELFF.

The rearrangement uses TRBV14 and TRBJ2-2; 11 bases line up with TRBD2. Germline lookup yields CDR1 SGHDN and CDR2 FVKESK. The CDR3 spans 18 residues. J gave up 7 bases and V 1 base, and 11 bases lay outside the gene matches. The CDR3 loop reads CASSQAFVLAGVGGELFF. The CDR3 bases are TGTGCCAGCAGCCAAGCTTTTGTACTAGCGGGAGTTGGCGGGGAGCTGTTTTTT.

The V gene is TRBV5-1, the J gene TRBJ2-1; D remains ambiguous. V lost 2 bases, J lost 5 bases, and 8 bases lay in between. Germline assignment: CDR1 SGHRS and CDR2 YFSETQ. The CDR3 contains 13 residues. The CDR3 DNA reads as TGCGCCAGCAGCTTAACAGTAGACAATGAGCAGTTCTTC. The encoded protein is CASSLTVDNEQFF.

This rearrangement joins TRBV6-5 to TRBJ1-6; D gene ambiguous. The germline V and J ends were trimmed by 2 bases and 4 bases, with 9 bases remaining between them. CDR1 and CDR2 from the germline V gene are MNHEY and SVGAGI. The CDR3 totals 15 residues. The CDR3 loop reads CASSYVRQYNSPLHF. The CDR3 bases are TGTGCCAGCAGTTACGTCCGACAATATAATTCACCCCTCCACTTT.

The gene calls are TRBV5-1 and TRBJ2-7, with 12 nucleotides matching TRBD2. V was clipped by 7 bases and J by 1 base; unmatched bases: 3. The germline V gene encodes CDR1 SGHRS and CDR2 YFSETQ. The CDR3 length is 14 residues. In nucleotides, the CDR3 is TGCGCCAGCCGGACTAGCGGGACTTCCTACGAGCAGTACTTC. This encodes CASRTSGTSYEQYF.

There are a few counts of this clone. The chain uses TRBV7-2 and TRBJ1-2; 9 bases fit TRBD1. The germline CDR1 and CDR2 sequences are SGHTA and FQGNSA. The CDR3 has 14 amino acids. V lost 5 bases and J lost 5; bases outside the gene matches: 6. CDR3 region: CASSTQGAGYGYTF. The CDR3 coding sequence is TGTGCCAGCAGCACACAGGGGGCGGGGTATGGCTACACCTTC.

The rearrangement links TRBV5-6 to TRBJ2-3; tentatively, D is TRBD1 (6 bases). The V gene's germline CDR1 is SGHDT and CDR2 YYEEEE. Trimming shortened V by 4 bases and J by 2 bases, and 11 bases separated the two germline ends. The CDR3 totals 14 residues. In DNA form, the CDR3 reads TGTGCCAGCAGCCACCGGACAGTCACAGATACGCAGTATTTT. Translating it yields CASSHRTVTDTQYF.

This chain connects TRBV24-1 to TRBJ2-7, with a tentative D call TRBD1 (6 bases). Deletions cut 5 bases from V and 0 bases from J, with 19 bases between. The germline gives CDR1 KGHDR, CDR2 SFDVKD. This CDR3 spans 17 amino acids. CDR3 in amino acids: CATSVIGDRHLSYEQYF. The CDR3 DNA follows: TGTGCCACCAGTGTCATAGGCGACAGGCACCTCTCCTACGAGCAGTACTTC.

The chain joins TRBV19 to TRBJ1-2; D possibly corresponds to TRBD1 (5 bases). Trimming removed 5 bases from V and 7 bases from J, with 23 bases in between. The CDR3 is made up of 16 amino acids. Germline CDR1 is LNHDA and CDR2 is SQIVND (reference sequence). CDR3 nucleotide sequence: TGTGCCAGTAGTCTCTACCGGGACTCCCTACGGGGTGGCTACACCTTC. It translates to CASSLYRDSLRGGYTF.

This clone was counted once. The V and J genes are TRBV30 and TRBJ2-7; TRBD2 agrees at 9 bases. J lost 5 bases, V lost 4 bases, and 3 bases had no gene match. Germline V gene sequence: CDR1 GTSNPN, CDR2 SVGIG (reference sequence). This CDR3 is 12 amino acids long. The CDR3 coding sequence is TGTGCCTGGAAGGCTAGCGGGAACGAGCAGTACTTC. Translating it yields CAWKASGNEQYF.

This clone is a singleton in its sample. This rearrangement joins TRBV7-9 to TRBJ1-2, with 8 bases matching TRBD1. Trimming removed 5 bases from V and 4 bases from J; junction bases left unmatched: 12. The CDR3 has 16 amino acids. Germline values: CDR1 SEHNR, CDR2 FQNEAQ (reference sequence). CDR3 in amino acids: CASSASGTGIAYGYTF. Here the CDR3 DNA reads TGTGCCAGCAGCGCCTCCGGGACAGGCATTGCCTATGGCTACACCTTC.

The chain employs TRBV18 and TRBJ2-1, with TRBD1 as a possible D gene (6 bases). Germline V gene data show CDR1 as KGHSH and CDR2 as LQKENI. The CDR3 length is 15 residues. V lost 2 bases and J lost 5, with 13 bases in between. As DNA, the CDR3 is TGTGCCAGCTCACCAGTGCAAGGGGGTGACAATGAGCAGTTCTTC. Protein sequence: CASSPVQGGDNEQFF.